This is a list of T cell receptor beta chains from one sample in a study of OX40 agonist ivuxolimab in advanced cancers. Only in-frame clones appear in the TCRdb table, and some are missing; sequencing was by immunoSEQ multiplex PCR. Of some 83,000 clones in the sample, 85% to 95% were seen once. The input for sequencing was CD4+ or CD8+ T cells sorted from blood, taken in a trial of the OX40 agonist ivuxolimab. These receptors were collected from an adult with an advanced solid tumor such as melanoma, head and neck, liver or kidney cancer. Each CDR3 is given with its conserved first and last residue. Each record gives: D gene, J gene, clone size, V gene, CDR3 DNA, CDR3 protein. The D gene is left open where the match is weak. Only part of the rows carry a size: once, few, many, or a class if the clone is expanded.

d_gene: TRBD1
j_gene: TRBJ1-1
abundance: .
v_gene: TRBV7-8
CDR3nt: TGTGCCAGCAGCCGAGGGACAGGTGGTAACACTGAAGCTTTCTTT
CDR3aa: CASSRGTGGNTEAFF

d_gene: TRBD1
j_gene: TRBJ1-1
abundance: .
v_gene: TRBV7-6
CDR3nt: TGTGCCAGCAGCTTAAGGGGACAGGGGATGAACACTGAAGCTTTCTTT
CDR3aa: CASSLRGQGMNTEAFF

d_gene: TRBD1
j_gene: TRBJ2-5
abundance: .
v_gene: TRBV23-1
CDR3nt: TGCGCCAGCAGTCAAGCAAAGACAGGGAATCGGGAGACCCAGTACTTC
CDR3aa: CASSQAKTGNRETQYF

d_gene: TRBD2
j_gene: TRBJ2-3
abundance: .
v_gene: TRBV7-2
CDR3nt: TGTGCCAGCAGCCCCTTTGCGGGAGAATGGGATACGCAGTATTTT
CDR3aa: CASSPFAGEWDTQYF

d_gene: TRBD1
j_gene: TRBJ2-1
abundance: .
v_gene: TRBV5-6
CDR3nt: TGTGCCAGCAGCAAGGACAGGGGGGTCGCCTACAATGAGCAGTTCTTC
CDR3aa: CASSKDRGVAYNEQFF

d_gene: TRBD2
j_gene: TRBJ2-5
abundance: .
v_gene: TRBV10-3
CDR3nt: TGTGCCATCATCGGCGGGAGGGAGACCCAGTACTTC
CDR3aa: CAIIGGRETQYF

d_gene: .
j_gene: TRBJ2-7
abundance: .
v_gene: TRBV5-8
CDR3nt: TGTGCCAGCTCTAGGGGACTTTCGCCTAAAGGGGAGCAGTACTTC
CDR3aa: CASSRGLSPKGEQYF

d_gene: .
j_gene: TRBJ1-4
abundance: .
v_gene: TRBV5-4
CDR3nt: TGTGCCAGCAGCCAAGATGGGGAGCCCAATGAAAAACTGTTTTTT
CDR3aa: CASSQDGEPNEKLFF

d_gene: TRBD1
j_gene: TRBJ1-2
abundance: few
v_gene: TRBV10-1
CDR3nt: TGCGCCAGCAGTGACTTCCGGCAGGGGGTGAACTATGGCTACACCTTC
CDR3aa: CASSDFRQGVNYGYTF

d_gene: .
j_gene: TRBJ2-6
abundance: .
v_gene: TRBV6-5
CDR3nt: TGTGCCAGCAGTTTCTCCGGGGCCAACGTCCTGACTTTC
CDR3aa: CASSFSGANVLTF

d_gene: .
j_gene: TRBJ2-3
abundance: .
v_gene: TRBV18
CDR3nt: TGTGCCAGCTCACCACCGGGGTTCACAGATACGCAGTATTTT
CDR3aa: CASSPPGFTDTQYF

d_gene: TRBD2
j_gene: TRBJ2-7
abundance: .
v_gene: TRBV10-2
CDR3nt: TGCGCCAGCAGTGAGTCGGGACTAGCGGTATCCTACGAGCAGTACTTC
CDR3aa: CASSESGLAVSYEQYF

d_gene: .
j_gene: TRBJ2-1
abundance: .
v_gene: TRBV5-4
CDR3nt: TGTGCCAGCAGCTTACCAGGGGGGCTACTGAGGGATGAGCAGTTCTTC
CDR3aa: CASSLPGGLLRDEQFF

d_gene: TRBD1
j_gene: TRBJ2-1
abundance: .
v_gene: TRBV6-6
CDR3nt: TGTGCCAGCAGCACTGGACAGGGGATCCACAATGAGCAGTTCTTC
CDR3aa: CASSTGQGIHNEQFF

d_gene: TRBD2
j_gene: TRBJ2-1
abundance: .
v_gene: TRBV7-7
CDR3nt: TGTGCTAGCCGCCGGAAACTAGCGGGAGGGCCAAATGAGCAGTTCTTC
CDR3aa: CASRRKLAGGPNEQFF

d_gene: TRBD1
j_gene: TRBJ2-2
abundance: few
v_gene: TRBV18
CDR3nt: TGTGCCAGCTCACCAGCGGGACAGGGGAGCACCGGGGAGCTGTTTTTT
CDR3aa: CASSPAGQGSTGELFF

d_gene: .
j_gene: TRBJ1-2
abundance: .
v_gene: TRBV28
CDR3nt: TGTGCCAGCAGTTTATTTCAGGGTCCTAACTATGGCTACACCTTC
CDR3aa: CASSLFQGPNYGYTF

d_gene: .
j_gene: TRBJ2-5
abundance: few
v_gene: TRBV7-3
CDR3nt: TGTGCCAGCAGCTCCGAGGCCCTAGGCGGGGAGACCCAGTACTTC
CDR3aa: CASSSEALGGETQYF

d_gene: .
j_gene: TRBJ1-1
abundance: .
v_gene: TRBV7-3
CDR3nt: TGTGCCAGCAGCGCCACAGAGGGCACTGAAGCTTTCTTT
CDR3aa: CASSATEGTEAFF

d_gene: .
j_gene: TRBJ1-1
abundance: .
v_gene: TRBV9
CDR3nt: TGTGCCAGCAGCGTAGGCCCACAGGGAAAGAACACTGAAGCTTTCTTT
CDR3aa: CASSVGPQGKNTEAFF

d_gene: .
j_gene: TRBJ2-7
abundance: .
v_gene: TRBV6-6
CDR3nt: TGTGCCAGCAGTTTCCCACAAGACTACGAGCAGTACTTC
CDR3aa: CASSFPQDYEQYF

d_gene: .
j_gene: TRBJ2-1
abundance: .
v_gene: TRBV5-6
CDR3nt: TGTGCCAGCAGCTTGAGGCGGCGCTCCTACAATGAGCAGTTCTTC
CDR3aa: CASSLRRRSYNEQFF

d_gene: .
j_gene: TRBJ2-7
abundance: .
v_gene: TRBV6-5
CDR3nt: TGTGCCAGCAGTTACAAATCCAGCTACGAGCAGTACTTC
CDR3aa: CASSYKSSYEQYF

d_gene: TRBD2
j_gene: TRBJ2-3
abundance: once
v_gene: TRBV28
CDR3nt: TGTGCCAGCAGTTATGGGGGAGCGGGATCCAGAGATACGCAGTATTTT
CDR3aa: CASSYGGAGSRDTQYF

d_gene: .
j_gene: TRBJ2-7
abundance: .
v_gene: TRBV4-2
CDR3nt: TGTGCCAGCAGCCAAGATCGGATAAGCTCCTACGAGCAGTACTTC
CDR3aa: CASSQDRISSYEQYF

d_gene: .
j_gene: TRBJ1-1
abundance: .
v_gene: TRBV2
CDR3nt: TGTGCCAGCGCGCAGAACACTGAAGCTTTCTTT
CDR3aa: CASAQNTEAFF

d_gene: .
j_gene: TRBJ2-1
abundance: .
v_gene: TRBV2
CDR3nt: TGTGCCAGCACCGAGGGTAGCCGGGAGCAGTTCTTC
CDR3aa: CASTEGSREQFF

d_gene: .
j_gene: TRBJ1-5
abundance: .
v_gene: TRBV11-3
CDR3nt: TGTGCCAGCAGCAGGGACGGCAATCAGCCCCAGCATTTT
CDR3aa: CASSRDGNQPQHF

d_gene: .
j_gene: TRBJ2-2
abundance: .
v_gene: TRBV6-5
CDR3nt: TGTGCCAGCAGTTCGATGTTTTCGTTGTTATCCGGGGAGCTGTTTTTT
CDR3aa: CASSSMFSLLSGELFF

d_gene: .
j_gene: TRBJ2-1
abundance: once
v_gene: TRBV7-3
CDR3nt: TGTGCCAGCAGCCCGAAACCCCAAAATGAGCAGTTCTTC
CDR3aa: CASSPKPQNEQFF

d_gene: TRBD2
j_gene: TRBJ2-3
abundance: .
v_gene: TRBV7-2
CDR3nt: TGTGCCAGCAGCTCTTGGACTAGCGGGTTTAGCACAGATACGCAGTATTTT
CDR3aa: CASSSWTSGFSTDTQYF

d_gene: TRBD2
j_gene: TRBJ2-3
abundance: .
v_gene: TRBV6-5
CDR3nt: TGTGCCAGCAGTTTCGGACTAGCGGGAGTCACAGATACGCAGTATTTT
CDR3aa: CASSFGLAGVTDTQYF

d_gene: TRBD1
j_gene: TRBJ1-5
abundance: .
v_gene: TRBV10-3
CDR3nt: TGTGCCACTTCCCGAGACAGGGCAAGCAATCAGCCCCAGCATTTT
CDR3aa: CATSRDRASNQPQHF

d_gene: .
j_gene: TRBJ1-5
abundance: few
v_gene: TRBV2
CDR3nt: TGTGCCAGCAGATTCCGGGAGGGTCAGCCCCAGCATTTT
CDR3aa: CASRFREGQPQHF

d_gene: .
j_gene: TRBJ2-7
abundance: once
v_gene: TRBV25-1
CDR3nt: TGTGCCAGCAGTGAGCCGTTACGGGAGCAGTACTTC
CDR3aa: CASSEPLREQYF

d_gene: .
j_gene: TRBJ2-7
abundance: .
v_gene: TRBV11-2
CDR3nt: TGTGCCAGCAGCGTGGGGCGGGGCTACGAGCAGTACTTC
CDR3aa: CASSVGRGYEQYF

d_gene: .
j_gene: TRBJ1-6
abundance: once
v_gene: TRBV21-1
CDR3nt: TGTGCCAGCAGCAAAAGAGGGCACAGCCACTCCTATAATTCACCCCTCCACTTT
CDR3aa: CASSKRGHSHSYNSPLHF

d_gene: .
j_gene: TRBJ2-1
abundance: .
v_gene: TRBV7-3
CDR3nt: TGTGCCAGCAGCCCGGCAGGGGTCACATACAATGAGCAGTTCTTC
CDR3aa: CASSPAGVTYNEQFF

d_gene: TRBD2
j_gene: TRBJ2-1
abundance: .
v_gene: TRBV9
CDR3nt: TGTGCCAGCAGCGTAGTGGGGACTAGCGGGAGCAATGAGCAGTTCTTC
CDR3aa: CASSVVGTSGSNEQFF

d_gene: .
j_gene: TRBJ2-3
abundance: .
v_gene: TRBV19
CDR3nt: TGTGCCAGTAGTATGGGAGGACTCACAGATACGCAGTATTTT
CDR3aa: CASSMGGLTDTQYF

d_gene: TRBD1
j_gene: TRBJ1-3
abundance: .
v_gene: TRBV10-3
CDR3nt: TGTGCCATCAGTAGGGGGCAAAACACCATATATTTT
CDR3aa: CAISRGQNTIYF

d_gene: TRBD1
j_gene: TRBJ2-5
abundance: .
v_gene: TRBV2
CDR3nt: TGTGCCAGCAGCGCACAGGGGGCAGAGGAGACCCAGTACTTC
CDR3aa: CASSAQGAEETQYF

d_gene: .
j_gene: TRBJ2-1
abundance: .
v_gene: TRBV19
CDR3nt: TGTGCCAGTAGTTTAAAGCGGTCCTACAATGAGCAGTTCTTC
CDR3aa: CASSLKRSYNEQFF

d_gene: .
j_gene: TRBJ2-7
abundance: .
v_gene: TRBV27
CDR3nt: TGTGCCAGCAGTTTCCTAAACCACTACGAGCAGTACTTC
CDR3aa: CASSFLNHYEQYF

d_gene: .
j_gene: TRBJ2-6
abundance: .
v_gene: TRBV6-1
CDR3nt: TGTGCCAGCATGGTGGTTTCTGGGGCCAACGTCCTGACTTTC
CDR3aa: CASMVVSGANVLTF

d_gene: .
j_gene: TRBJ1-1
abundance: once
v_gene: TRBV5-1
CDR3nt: TGCGCCAGCAGCTTGGACGGGCGAAACACTGAAGCTTTCTTT
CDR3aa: CASSLDGRNTEAFF

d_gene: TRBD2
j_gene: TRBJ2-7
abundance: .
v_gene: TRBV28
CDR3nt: TGTGCCAGCAGATCCCCATCAGAATGGGCGGGAGGGTATTACGAGCAGTACTTC
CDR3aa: CASRSPSEWAGGYYEQYF

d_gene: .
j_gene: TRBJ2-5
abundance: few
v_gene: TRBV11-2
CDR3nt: TGTGCCAGCAGCTTAGGCACGGGACGTAGGGTGGAGACCCAGTACTTC
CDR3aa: CASSLGTGRRVETQYF